A single sample is the source of the 12 T cell receptor beta chains below, sequenced in a study of ipilimumab plus nivolumab after autologous stem cell transplantation. Clones were sequenced by immunoSEQ multiplex PCR, and TCRdb holds only the in-frame ones, with some missing. Of 43,000 or so clones in the sample, about 88% were seen once. Sequencing was performed on PBMCs, taken in a trial of ipilimumab plus nivolumab as post-transplant consolidation. Receptors originate from a male donor with multiple myeloma.

The chain uses TRBV10-3 and TRBJ2-5; D is uncertain. CDR3 length: 12 amino acids. Trimming cost V 2 bases and J 2 bases, with 3 bases left between them. Germline CDR1 reads ENHRY; CDR2 reads SYGVKD. This CDR3 is CAISEAQETQYF. As DNA, the CDR3 is TGTGCCATCAGTGAGGCACAAGAGACCCAGTACTTC.

The chain uses TRBV10-3 and TRBJ1-1; D not resolved. V lost 4 bases and J 8 bases, leaving 17 bases between the germline ends. Germline lookup yields CDR1 ENHRY and CDR2 SYGVKD. The CDR3 spans 14 residues. CDR3 DNA: TGTGCCATCAGTGTTACCGGCGGAACAGTCGAAGCTTTCTTT. This encodes CAISVTGGTVEAFF.

The rearrangement uses TRBV6-5 and TRBJ2-2, with D hard to call. This CDR3 has 14 amino acids. Looked up from germline, CDR1 is MNHEY and CDR2 is SVGAGI. The germline V and J ends were trimmed by 4 bases and 8 bases, with 14 bases remaining between them. This chain's CDR3 is CASSLVTGRGELFF. The CDR3 nucleotides are TGTGCCAGCAGTTTGGTAACCGGACGTGGGGAGCTGTTTTTT.

V is TRBV6-5 and J is TRBJ1-2; 9 bases are a match to TRBD1. Trimming cost V 6 bases and J 4 bases; bases outside gene matches: 6. CDR3 size: 14 residues. Germline V gives CDR1 MNHEY, CDR2 SVGAGI. CDR3 nucleotides: TGTGCCAGCAGGGGACAGGGAGGTAGCTATGGCTACACCTTC. Translation gives CASRGQGGSYGYTF.

This clone was seen a single time. The V call is TRBV5-1, the J call TRBJ2-7; 7 bases are shared with TRBD1. CDR1 SGHRS and CDR2 YFSETQ come from the germline V gene. The CDR3 has 15 residues. The V gene end was trimmed by 0 bases and the J gene end by 1 base; junction bases not matched to a gene: 4. The CDR3 loop reads CASSLETGISYEQYF. CDR3 nucleotides: TGCGCCAGCAGCTTGGAGACAGGGATTTCCTACGAGCAGTACTTC.

This chain's CDR3 is CASSRGGSGNTIYF. DNA of the CDR3: TGTGCCAGCAGCCGAGGGGGTTCAGGAAACACCATATATTTT. This chain uses TRBV6-6 with TRBJ1-3; maybe TRBD1 (6 bases). The CDR3 extends over 14 amino acids. Germline V gives CDR1 MNHNY, CDR2 SVGAGI (reference sequence). Trimming shortened V by 6 bases and J by 4 bases, and 13 bases separated the two germline ends.

The chain couples TRBV27 to TRBJ2-5; 9 bases agree with TRBD1. The DNA matches TRBJ2-7 better at its end, which makes the J call doubtful. CDR3 length: 16 residues. Per germline, CDR1 MNHEY and CDR2 SMNVEV (reference sequence). CDR3 sequence: CASSPTGGLSSYEQYF. For the CDR3, the DNA is TGTGCCAGCAGTCCCACAGGGGGCCTAAGCTCCTACGAGCAGTACTTC.

This chain joins TRBV9 and TRBJ2-3; 9 bases agree with TRBD1. J was trimmed by 1 base and V by 1 base; bases with no gene match: 1. The CDR3 sequence is 15 residues long. Germline CDR1 reads SGDLS; CDR2 reads YYNGEE. The CDR3, as DNA: TGTGCCAGCAGCGTAACAGGGGGCCGCACAGATACGCAGTATTTT. It encodes CASSVTGGRTDTQYF.

This clone appeared a few times. The rearrangement joins TRBV5-4 to TRBJ1-1, with D unresolved. CDR1 and CDR2 (germline): SGHNT, YYREEE (reference sequence). V lost 0 bases and J lost 4, with 10 bases in between. The CDR3 covers 14 residues. In nucleotides, the CDR3 is TGTGCCAGCAGCTTGGGCGGAGGGAGCACTGAAGCTTTCTTT. This translates into CASSLGGGSTEAFF.

This clone has more than one count but fewer than ten. The chain joins TRBV4-1 to TRBJ2-1; TRBD2 agrees at 10 bases. CDR3 size: 16 residues. V gave up 5 bases and J gave up 1 base; unmatched junction bases: 5. Germline lookup yields CDR1 MGHRA and CDR2 YSYEKL. The CDR3 loop reads CASSSQTSGSYNEQFF. CDR3 DNA: TGCGCCAGCAGCTCCCAGACTAGCGGGTCCTACAATGAGCAGTTCTTC.

This clone was seen more than once but under ten times. The gene calls are TRBV4-1 and TRBJ2-7; D is unresolved. V was pared by 1 base and J by 3 bases, with 19 bases between. The CDR3 has 17 residues. CDR1 and CDR2 from the germline V gene are MGHRA and YSYEKL. The DNA of the CDR3 is TGCGCCAGCAGCCAAGTTGGTAGGACGGCTCCCCGCTACGAGCAGTACTTC. Its protein is CASSQVGRTAPRYEQYF.

This sequence joins TRBV6-5 and TRBJ1-2, with D maybe TRBD1 (6 bases). This CDR3 spans 15 amino acids. V was clipped by 6 bases and J by 7 bases, with 21 bases between them. Looked up from germline, CDR1 is MNHEY and CDR2 is SVGAGI. The CDR3 loop reads CASSTSSRGISGYTF. The CDR3 bases are TGTGCCAGCAGCACCTCGAGCAGGGGAATTAGTGGCTACACCTTC.